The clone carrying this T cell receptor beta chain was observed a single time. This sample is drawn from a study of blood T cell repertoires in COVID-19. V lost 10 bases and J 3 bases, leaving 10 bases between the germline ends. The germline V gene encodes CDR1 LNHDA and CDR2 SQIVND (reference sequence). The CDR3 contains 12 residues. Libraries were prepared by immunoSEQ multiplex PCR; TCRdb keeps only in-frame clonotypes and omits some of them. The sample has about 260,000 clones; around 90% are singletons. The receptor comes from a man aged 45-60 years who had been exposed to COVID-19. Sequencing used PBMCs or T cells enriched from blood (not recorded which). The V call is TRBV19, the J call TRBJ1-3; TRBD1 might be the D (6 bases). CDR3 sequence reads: CATRTVGNTIYF. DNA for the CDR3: TGTGCCACCCGGACAGTTGGAAACACCATATATTTT.